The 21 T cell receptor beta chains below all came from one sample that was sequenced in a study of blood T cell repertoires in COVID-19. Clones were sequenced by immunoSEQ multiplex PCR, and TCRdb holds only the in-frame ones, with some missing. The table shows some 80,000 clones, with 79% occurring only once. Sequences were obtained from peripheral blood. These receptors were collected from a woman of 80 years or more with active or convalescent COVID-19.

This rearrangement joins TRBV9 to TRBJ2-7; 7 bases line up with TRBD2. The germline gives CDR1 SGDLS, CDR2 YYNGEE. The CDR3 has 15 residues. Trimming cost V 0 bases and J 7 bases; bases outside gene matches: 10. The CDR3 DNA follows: TGTGCCAGCAGCGTAGCGGGGGGAGGCTTCTGGGAGCAGTACTTC. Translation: CASSVAGGGFWEQYF. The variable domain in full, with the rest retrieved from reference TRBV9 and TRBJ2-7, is DSGVTQTPKHLITATGQRVTLRCSPRSGDLSVYWYQQSLDQGLQFLIQYYNGEERAKGNILERFSAQQFPDLHSELNLSSLELGDSALYFCASSVAGGGFWEQYFGPGTRLTVT.

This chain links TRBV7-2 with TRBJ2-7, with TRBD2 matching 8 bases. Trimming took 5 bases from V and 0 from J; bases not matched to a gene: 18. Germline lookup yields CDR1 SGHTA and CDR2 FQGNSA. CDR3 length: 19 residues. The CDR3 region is CASSVSGTSGFGVSYEQYF. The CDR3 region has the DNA TGTGCCAGCAGCGTCTCCGGGACTAGTGGATTCGGGGTCTCCTACGAGCAGTACTTC.

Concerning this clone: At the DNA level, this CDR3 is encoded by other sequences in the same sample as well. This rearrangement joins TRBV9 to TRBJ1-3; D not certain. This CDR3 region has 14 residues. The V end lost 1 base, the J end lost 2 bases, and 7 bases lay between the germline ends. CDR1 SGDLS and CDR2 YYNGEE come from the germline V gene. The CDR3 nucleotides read TGTGCCAGCAGCGTAACGAGGGCTGGAAACACCATATATTTT. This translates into CASSVTRAGNTIYF.

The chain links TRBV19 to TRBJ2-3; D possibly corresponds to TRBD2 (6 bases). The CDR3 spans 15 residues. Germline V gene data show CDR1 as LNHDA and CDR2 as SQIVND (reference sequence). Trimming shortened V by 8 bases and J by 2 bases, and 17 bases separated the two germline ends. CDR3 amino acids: CASSISGLNTDTQYF. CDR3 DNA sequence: TGTGCCAGTTCGATCTCGGGACTCAACACAGATACGCAGTATTTT.

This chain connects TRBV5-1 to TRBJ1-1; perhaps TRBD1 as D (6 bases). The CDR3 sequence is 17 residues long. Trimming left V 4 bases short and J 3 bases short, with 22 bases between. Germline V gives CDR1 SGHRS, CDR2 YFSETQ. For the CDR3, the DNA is TGCGCCAGCAGCGAAAAACGGACAGAGAGGCCCCACACTGAAGCTTTCTTT. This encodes CASSEKRTERPHTEAFF.

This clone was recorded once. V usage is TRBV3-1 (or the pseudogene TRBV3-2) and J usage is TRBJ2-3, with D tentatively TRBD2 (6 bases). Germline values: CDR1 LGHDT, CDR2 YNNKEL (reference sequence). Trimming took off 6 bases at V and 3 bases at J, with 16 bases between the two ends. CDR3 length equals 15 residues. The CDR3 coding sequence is TGTGCCAGCAGTCAACGAGGAGGGCCAACAGATACGCAGTATTTT. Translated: CASSQRGGPTDTQYF.

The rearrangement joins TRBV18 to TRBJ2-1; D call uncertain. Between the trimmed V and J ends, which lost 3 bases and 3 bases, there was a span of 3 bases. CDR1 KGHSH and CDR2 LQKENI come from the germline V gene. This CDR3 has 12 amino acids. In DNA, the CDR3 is TGTGCCAGCTCACCCCTCTACAATGAGCAGTTCTTC. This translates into CASSPLYNEQFF.

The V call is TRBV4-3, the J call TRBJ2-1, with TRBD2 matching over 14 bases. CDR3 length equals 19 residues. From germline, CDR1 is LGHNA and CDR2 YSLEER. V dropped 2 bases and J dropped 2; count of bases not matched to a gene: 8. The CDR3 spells CASSQSGLAGVGAYNEQFF. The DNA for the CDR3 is TGCGCCAGCAGCCAATCGGGACTAGCGGGGGTAGGAGCCTACAATGAGCAGTTCTTC.

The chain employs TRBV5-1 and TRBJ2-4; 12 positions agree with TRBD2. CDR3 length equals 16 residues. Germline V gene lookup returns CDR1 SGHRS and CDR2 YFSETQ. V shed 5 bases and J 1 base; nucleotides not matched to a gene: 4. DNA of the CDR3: TGCGCCAGCAGTCAGACTAGCGGGAGTGCCAAAAACATTCAGTACTTC. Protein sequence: CASSQTSGSAKNIQYF.

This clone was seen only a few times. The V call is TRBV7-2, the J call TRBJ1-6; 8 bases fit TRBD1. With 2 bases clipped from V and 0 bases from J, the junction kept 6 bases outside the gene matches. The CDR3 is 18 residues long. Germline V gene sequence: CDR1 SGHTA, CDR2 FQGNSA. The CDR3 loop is CASSLLGQGGSYNSPLHF. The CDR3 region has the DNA TGTGCCAGCAGCTTACTTGGACAGGGAGGCTCCTATAATTCACCCCTCCACTTT.

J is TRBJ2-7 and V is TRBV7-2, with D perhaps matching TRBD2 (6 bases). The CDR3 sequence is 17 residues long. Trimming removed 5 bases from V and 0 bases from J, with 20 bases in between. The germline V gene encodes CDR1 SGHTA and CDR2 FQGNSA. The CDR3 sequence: CASSLSLGLLHSYEQYF. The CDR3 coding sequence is TGTGCCAGCAGCCTAAGCCTTGGACTACTACACTCCTACGAGCAGTACTTC.

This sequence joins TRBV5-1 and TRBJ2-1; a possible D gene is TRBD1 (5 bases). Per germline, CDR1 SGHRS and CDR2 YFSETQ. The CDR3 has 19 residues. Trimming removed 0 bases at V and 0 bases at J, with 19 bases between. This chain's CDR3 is CASSLGSGQGIGSYNEQFF. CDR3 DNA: TGCGCCAGCAGCTTGGGCAGTGGGCAGGGAATAGGCTCCTACAATGAGCAGTTCTTC.

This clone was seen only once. The CDR3 DNA sequence: TGCGCCAGCAGCCAACCGCCGAAGACTAGCGGGGGCGGAGGGGCTGAGCAGTTCTTC. Translating it yields CASSQPPKTSGGGGAEQFF. This rearrangement joins TRBV4-1 to TRBJ2-1; TRBD2 matches at 12 bases. Germline assignment: CDR1 MGHRA and CDR2 YSYEKL. The CDR3 has 19 residues. Trimming cost V 2 bases and J 9 bases; bases outside gene matches: 17.

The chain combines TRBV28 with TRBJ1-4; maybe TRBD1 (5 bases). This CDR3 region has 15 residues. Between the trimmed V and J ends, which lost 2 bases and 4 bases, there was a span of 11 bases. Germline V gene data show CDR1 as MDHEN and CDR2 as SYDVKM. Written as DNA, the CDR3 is TGTGCCAGCAGTTTAGCGACAGCGAATAATGAAAAACTGTTTTTT. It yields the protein CASSLATANNEKLFF.

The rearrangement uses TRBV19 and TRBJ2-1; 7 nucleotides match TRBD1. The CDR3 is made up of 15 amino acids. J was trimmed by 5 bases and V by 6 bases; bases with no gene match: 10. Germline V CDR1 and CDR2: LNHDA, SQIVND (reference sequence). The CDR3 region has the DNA TGTGCCAGTAGCGCCAACAGGGGCGCAGACAATGAGCAGTTCTTC. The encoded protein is CASSANRGADNEQFF.

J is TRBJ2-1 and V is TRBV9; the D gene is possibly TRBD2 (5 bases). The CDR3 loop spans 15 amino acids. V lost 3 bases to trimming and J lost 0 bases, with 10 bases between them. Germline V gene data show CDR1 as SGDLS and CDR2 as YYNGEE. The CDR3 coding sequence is TGTGCCAGCAGCGCCCGTGAGGGCTCCTACAATGAGCAGTTCTTC. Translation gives CASSAREGSYNEQFF.

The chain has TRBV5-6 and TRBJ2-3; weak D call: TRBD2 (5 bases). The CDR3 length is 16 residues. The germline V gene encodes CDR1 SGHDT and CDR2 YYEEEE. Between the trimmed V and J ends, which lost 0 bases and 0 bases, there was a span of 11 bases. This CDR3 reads CASSLGGGPSTDTQYF. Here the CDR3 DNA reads TGTGCCAGCAGCTTGGGTGGAGGTCCTAGCACAGATACGCAGTATTTT.

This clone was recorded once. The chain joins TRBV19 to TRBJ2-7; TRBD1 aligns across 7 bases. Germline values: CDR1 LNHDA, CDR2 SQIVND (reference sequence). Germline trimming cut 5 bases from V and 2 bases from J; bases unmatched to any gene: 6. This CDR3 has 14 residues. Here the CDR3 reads CASSPWDRTYEQYF. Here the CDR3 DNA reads TGTGCCAGTAGTCCCTGGGACAGAACCTACGAGCAGTACTTC. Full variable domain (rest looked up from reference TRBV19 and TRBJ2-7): DGGITQSPKYLFRKEGQNVTLSCEQNLNHDAMYWYRQDPGQGLRLIYYSQIVNDFQKGDIAEGYSVSREKKESFPLTVTSAQKNPTAFYLCASSPWDRTYEQYFGPGTRLTVT.

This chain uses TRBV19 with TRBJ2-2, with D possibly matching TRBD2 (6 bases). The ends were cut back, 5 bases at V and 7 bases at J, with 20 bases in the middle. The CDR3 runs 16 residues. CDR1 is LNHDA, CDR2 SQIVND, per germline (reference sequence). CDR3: CASSYLTSILIGELFF. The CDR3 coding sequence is TGTGCCAGTAGTTACCTGACTAGTATCCTCATCGGGGAGCTGTTTTTT.

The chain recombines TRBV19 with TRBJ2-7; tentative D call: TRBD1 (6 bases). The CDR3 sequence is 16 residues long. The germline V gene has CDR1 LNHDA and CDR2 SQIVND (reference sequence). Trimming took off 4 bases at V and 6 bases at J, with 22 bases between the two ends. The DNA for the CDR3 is TGTGCCAGTAGTAATAGGGGTCGGGACATCGGCGGCGAGCAGTACTTC. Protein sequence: CASSNRGRDIGGEQYF.

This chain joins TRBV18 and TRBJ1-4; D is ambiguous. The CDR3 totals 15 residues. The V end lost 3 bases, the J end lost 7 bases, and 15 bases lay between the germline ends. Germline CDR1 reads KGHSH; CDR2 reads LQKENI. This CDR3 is CASSPALTFGEKLFF. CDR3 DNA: TGTGCCAGCTCACCCGCGCTGACTTTTGGTGAAAAACTGTTTTTT.